The entry that follows covers one T cell receptor (beta chain) sequence. Per the original data handling: How many nucleated cells were present was estimated from reference gene primer amplification. Method: immunoSEQ multiplex PCR; TCRdb's copy keeps in-frame clones and lacks some. The V and J calls and clone size were taken over from that table, and D and trimming were inferred from the DNA. The table has fewer than 65,000 clones, roughly four fifths seen once; the top ten hold 10% to 15%. This sample was taken from a study of blood T cell repertoires in COVID-19. Study as a whole: Both acute and convalescent COVID-19 samples were obtained from the United States, Italy and Spain. From T cells, B-cell-depleted T cells, or PBMCs came the material, which was cDNA or gDNA.

This CDR3 is 17 amino acids long. Germline values: CDR1 LNHDA, CDR2 SQIVND (reference sequence). Between the trimmed V and J ends, which lost 0 bases and 2 bases, there was a span of 14 bases. The specimen sequenced was peripheral blood. This rearrangement joins TRBV19 to TRBJ1-3; tentative D call: TRBD1 (6 bases). The origin of this receptor is a human donor in a cohort sampled during active COVID-19. The CDR3: CASSIDPGAVTGNTIYF. The CDR3 region has the DNA TGTGCCAGTAGTATAGATCCAGGGGCAGTTACTGGAAACACCATATATTTT.